These 20 T cell receptor beta chains came from one sample sequenced in a study of identical twins. TCRdb used MiXCR to reprocess the 5' RACE reads, holding one entry per CDR3 protein. The table includes about 530,000 distinct CDR3 sequences, about a fifth detected once. The same data also contributed to another study, on yellow fever vaccine responses in identical twins.

The specimen was CD4+ T cells sorted from blood. These receptors originate from a woman under 30 in good health.

CDR3 region: CASSQGQDIQYF. For the CDR3, the DNA is TGTGCCAGCAGCCAAGGACAGGACATTCAGTACTTC. The chain couples TRBV7-8 to TRBJ2-4, with 7 bases identical to TRBD1. The CDR3 extends over 12 amino acids. CDR1 is SGHVS, CDR2 FQNEAQ, per germline. Unmatched junction bases numbered 3, after V lost 5 bases and J lost 8 bases.

This clonotype occurred a few times. The V and J genes are TRBV5-1 and TRBJ2-5, with D perhaps TRBD1 (6 bases). Germline CDR1 is SGHRS and CDR2 is YFSETQ. Trimming shortened V by 5 bases and J by 3 bases, and 11 bases separated the two germline ends. CDR3 length: 13 amino acids. Here the CDR3 reads CASSWQGKETQYF. CDR3 DNA sequence: TGCGCCAGCAGTTGGCAGGGGAAAGAGACCCAGTACTTC.

This clonotype has only a few counts. The chain links TRBV28 to TRBJ1-2; 7 bases map to TRBD1. Unmatched junction bases numbered 4, after V lost 5 bases and J lost 4 bases. The CDR3 extends over 13 amino acids. Germline V gene data show CDR1 as MDHEN and CDR2 as SYDVKM. The CDR3: CASSNTGAYGYTF. DNA for the CDR3: TGTGCCAGCAGTAATACAGGGGCCTATGGCTACACCTTC.

V gene TRBV20-1 combines with J gene TRBJ1-1; D ambiguous. Germline V gives CDR1 DFQATT, CDR2 SNEGSKA (reference sequence). The ends were cut back, 5 bases at V and 1 base at J, with 5 bases in the middle. The CDR3 loop spans 11 amino acids. The CDR3: CSASTNTEAFF. CDR3 DNA sequence: TGCAGTGCTTCTACGAACACTGAAGCTTTCTTT.

The gene calls are TRBV11-2 and TRBJ2-1, with 9 bases lining up with TRBD2. With V trimmed by 5 bases and J by 7 bases, 12 bases remained unmatched. The CDR3 is 16 amino acids. CDR1 and CDR2 (germline): SGHAT, FQNNGV. In nucleotides, the CDR3 is TGTGCCAGCAGCAAACCACCCGCGGGAGGGCGAAATGAGCAGTTCTTC. Amino acid sequence: CASSKPPAGGRNEQFF. The full variable domain, completed using reference TRBV11-2 and TRBJ2-1, is EAGVAQSPRYKIIEKRQSVAFWCNPISGHATLYWYQQILGQGPKLLIQFQNNGVVDDSQLPKDRFSAERLKGVDSTLKIQPAKLEDSAVYLCASSKPPAGGRNEQFFGPGTRLTVL.

There are a few counts of this clonotype. The chain carries TRBV3-1 and TRBJ2-5; TRBD1 matches 8 bases. Unmatched junction bases numbered 16, after V lost 2 bases and J lost 5 bases. In germline, CDR1 is LGHDT, CDR2 YNNKEL (reference sequence). The CDR3 covers 18 residues. CDR3 coding DNA: TGTGCCAGCAGCCAACGCAGGGGGCGAAGTTTGTCGGGCGAGACCCAGTACTTC. Amino acid sequence: CASSQRRGRSLSGETQYF.

The table lists this clonotype with a few counts. V usage is TRBV5-1 and J usage is TRBJ2-4, with TRBD1 as a possible D gene (5 bases). The CDR3 consists of 14 residues. V shed 0 bases and J shed 6 bases, with 10 bases lying between them. Germline V CDR1 and CDR2: SGHRS, YFSETQ. The CDR3, as DNA: TGCGCCAGCAGCTTGGCAGGGTACGGAAACATTCAGTACTTC. Its protein product is CASSLAGYGNIQYF.

This clonotype came up many times. The chain carries TRBV12-3 or TRBV12-4 and TRBJ1-1; 7 bases are a match to TRBD1. This CDR3 has 13 amino acids. The V gene end was trimmed by 8 bases and the J gene end by 1 base; junction bases not matched to a gene: 4. CDR3 nucleotides: TGTGCCAGCTGCAGGGGGGCGAACACTGAAGCTTTCTTT. Its protein product is CASCRGANTEAFF.

This clonotype was seen a handful of times. CDR3 sequence (DNA): TGCGCCAGCAGCTTGGGGGAAGACCCCACCGGGGAGCTGTTTTTT. This codes for CASSLGEDPTGELFF. V and J are TRBV5-1 and TRBJ2-2, with no clear D. CDR1 and CDR2 from the germline V gene are SGHRS and YFSETQ. The CDR3 runs to 15 residues. The V end was cut by 0 bases, the J end by 4 bases, with 10 bases between.

The chain carries TRBV20-1 and TRBJ1-2; D gene uncertain. The CDR3 has 12 residues. Germline lookup yields CDR1 DFQATT and CDR2 SNEGSKA (reference sequence). V dropped 3 bases and J dropped 7 bases, with 12 bases sitting between them. CDR3 loop: CSASVGRAGYTF. CDR3 coding DNA: TGCAGTGCTAGTGTGGGTAGGGCTGGCTACACCTTC.

This chain joins TRBV12-3 or TRBV12-4 and TRBJ1-2; D possibly corresponds to TRBD1 (5 bases). V was pared by 4 bases and J by 3 bases, with 18 bases between. This CDR3 spans 16 amino acids. CDR3: CASSSSVGGGDYGYTF. The CDR3 nucleotides are TGTGCCAGCAGTTCAAGCGTGGGGGGAGGCGACTATGGCTACACCTTC.

In regard to this clonotype: At one end, the junction sequence differs from germline, possibly due to a read error. This chain connects TRBV5-1 to TRBJ2-3; 8 nucleotides agree with TRBD1. CDR3 length: 15 residues. Germline lookup yields CDR1 SGHRS and CDR2 YFSETQ. The CDR3 nucleotides are TGCGCCAGCAGCTTGGGGACAGGGATGTCTGATACGCGGTATTTT. Translated, it gives CASSLGTGMSDTRYF.

This chain connects TRBV24-1 to TRBJ2-1; 8 bases are shared with TRBD2. V lost 3 bases and J lost 1; bases outside the gene matches: 4. The CDR3 is made up of 16 amino acids. Germline V gives CDR1 KGHDR, CDR2 SFDVKD. CDR3 DNA sequence: TGTGCCACCAGTGATCAACTAGCGGTTTCCTACAATGAGCAGTTCTTC. Translating it yields CATSDQLAVSYNEQFF.

This clonotype was counted between two and nine times. J is TRBJ2-2 and V is TRBV5-5; D tentatively fits TRBD1 or TRBD2 (5 bases each). CDR1 is SGHKS, CDR2 YYEKEE, per germline (reference sequence). The length of the CDR3 is 16 residues. V was pared by 3 bases and J by 7 bases, with 19 bases between. The CDR3: CASSYRDQSLGGELFF. In DNA form, the CDR3 reads TGTGCCAGCAGCTACCGGGACCAGTCCCTTGGCGGGGAGCTGTTTTTT.

This clonotype occurred a few times. The J gene is TRBJ2-3, the V gene TRBV5-1, with D possibly TRBD2 on 6 matching bases. CDR1 and CDR2 from the germline V gene are SGHRS and YFSETQ. Trimming removed 1 base from V and 1 base from J, with 10 bases in between. The CDR3 spans 15 residues. CDR3 nucleotides: TGCGCCAGCAGCTTGATGTCTAGCGGCACAGATACGCAGTATTTT. This sequence encodes CASSLMSSGTDTQYF.

This clonotype was recorded a few times. The chain joins TRBV4-1 to TRBJ2-5; 7 positions agree with TRBD2. Germline loops: CDR1 MGHRA, CDR2 YSYEKL. With V trimmed by 0 bases and J by 2 bases, 6 bases remained unmatched. This CDR3 is built from 16 residues. In nucleotides, the CDR3 is TGCGCCAGCAGCCAAGATCTCGCGGGGGTACAAGAGACCCAGTACTTC. Amino acids: CASSQDLAGVQETQYF.

The sample holds a few counts of this clonotype. This rearrangement joins TRBV6-2 or TRBV6-3 to TRBJ2-1; 7 bases are a match to TRBD1. Germline loops: CDR1 MNHEY, CDR2 SVGEGT. Trimming at V came to 0 bases and at J to 5 bases, leaving 13 bases not matched to a gene. This CDR3 contains 18 residues. The CDR3 is CASSYSLFWDSLNNEQFF. CDR3 DNA sequence: TGTGCCAGCAGTTACTCGCTTTTTTGGGACAGCTTAAACAATGAGCAGTTCTTC.

V gene TRBV10-2 combines with J gene TRBJ2-5; 12 bases are shared with TRBD2. V lost 5 bases and J lost 3; bases outside the gene matches: 10. This CDR3 comprises 17 residues. The germline V gene encodes CDR1 WSHSY and CDR2 SAAADI. Here the CDR3 reads CASSPGLLAGGKETQYF. CDR3 nucleotide sequence: TGCGCCAGCAGTCCCGGATTGCTAGCGGGGGGGAAAGAGACCCAGTACTTC.

The V call is TRBV5-6, the J call TRBJ2-4; D is possibly TRBD1 (6 bases). Trimming left V 4 bases short and J 3 bases short, with 20 bases between. CDR3 length equals 17 residues. CDR1 is SGHDT and CDR2 is YYEEEE in the germline V gene. The CDR3 loop is CASSKRATGIGKNIQYF. The DNA for the CDR3 is TGTGCCAGCAGCAAAAGGGCTACAGGGATCGGCAAAAACATTCAGTACTTC.

The V gene is TRBV5-1, the J gene TRBJ2-5, with unresolved D. This CDR3 is 13 amino acids long. The germline V and J ends were trimmed by 1 base and 0 bases, with 4 bases remaining between them. Germline assignment: CDR1 SGHRS and CDR2 YFSETQ. The CDR3 nucleotides are TGCGCCAGCAGCTTGACGTACCAAGAGACCCAGTACTTC. This translates into CASSLTYQETQYF. Combining the CDR3 with reference TRBV5-1 and TRBJ2-5 gives the whole variable domain KAGVTQTPRYLIKTRGQQVTLSCSPISGHRSVSWYQQTPGQGLQFLFEYFSETQRNKGNFPGRFSGRQFSNSRSEMNVSTLELGDSALYLCASSLTYQETQYFGPGTRLLVL.